The rows below give T cell receptor beta chains drawn from one sample of a study of blood T cell repertoires in COVID-19. Measured with immunoSEQ multiplex PCR; TCRdb has only the in-frame clones, and not every one. The sample lists over 50,000 clones, over 70% occurring once. Sequences were obtained from peripheral blood. The receptors shown here come from a human donor with active or convalescent COVID-19. The donor label of this sample is uncertain. Both conserved end residues are part of each CDR3. Each record gives: J gene, clone size, V gene, D gene, CDR3 DNA, CDR3 protein. D genes are given only for firm matches. Not every row has a clone size; where given, it reads once, few, many or a size class.

>TRBJ2-1|-|TRBV10-3|TRBD1
TGTGCCATCGTGGACAGGCGGACAATGAAGCAGTTCTTC
CAIVDRRTMKQFF
>TRBJ2-7|-|TRBV5-4|TRBD2
TGTGCCAGCAGCTACCAGCGGGAGAGGCAGTACTTC
CASSYQRERQYF
>TRBJ2-7|-|TRBV28|TRBD1
TGTGCCAGCAGTTCATCCCTCCAGGGGGCGGGCGAGCAGTACTTC
CASSSSLQGAGEQYF
>TRBJ2-1|-|TRBV7-3|TRBD1
TGTGCCAGCAGCTTAGGACAGGGTAGTGGGAATGAGCAGTTCTTC
CASSLGQGSGNEQFF
>TRBJ1-3|-|TRBV27|TRBD1
TGTGCCAGCAGCCCCGGGACAGCTGGAAACACCATATATTTT
CASSPGTAGNTIYF
>TRBJ2-1|-|TRBV6-4|-
TGTGCCAGCAGTGACCTTCCCTGCCGGGTTCATCGGAATGAGCAGTTCTTC
CASSDLPCRVHRNEQFF
>TRBJ2-7|-|TRBV5-4|TRBD1
TGTGCCAGCAGCCCTGGACAGGACCCCTACGAGCAGTACTTC
CASSPGQDPYEQYF
>TRBJ1-2|-|TRBV24-1|-
TGTGCCACCAGTGACCGACGTAGGTTGGAGGGTGGCTACACCTTC
CATSDRRRLEGGYTF
>TRBJ1-1|-|TRBV6-5|-
TGTGCCAGCAGTTATATGACAGGAACCCTCGCTGAAGCTTTCTTT
CASSYMTGTLAEAFF
>TRBJ2-3|few|TRBV9|TRBD1
TGTGCCAGCAGCGCCCCCAGTGCTCGACAGGGAAGCACAGATACGCAGTATTTT
CASSAPSARQGSTDTQYF
>TRBJ1-1|few|TRBV30|-
TGTGCCTGGAGTGGGAGCAGGGCGGCTTTCTTT
CAWSGSRAAFF
>TRBJ2-1|-|TRBV19|-
TGTGCCAGTAGTGGGGCCATCTATGAGCAGTTCTTC
CASSGAIYEQFF
>TRBJ2-3|-|TRBV4-2|TRBD2
TGTGCCAGCAGCCAAGGGACTAGCGGGAGAACAGATACGCAGTATTTT
CASSQGTSGRTDTQYF
>TRBJ1-1|few|TRBV5-1|-
TGCGCCAGCAGCTTGGGTAACCTAATGAACACTGAAGCTTTCTTT
CASSLGNLMNTEAFF
>TRBJ1-1|-|TRBV6-2/TRBV6-3|TRBD1
TGTGCCAGCAGTTACTCTACGACAGGGGTAAACACTGAAGCTTTCTTT
CASSYSTTGVNTEAFF
>TRBJ1-6|-|TRBV9|-
TGTGCCAGCAGCGTAGGCGGGGGCCAACCCCTCCACTTT
CASSVGGGQPLHF
>TRBJ2-5|-|TRBV6-5|-
TGTGCCAGCAGCTACGGACTAGACAGGGAGACCCAGTACTTC
CASSYGLDRETQYF
>TRBJ1-6|-|TRBV25-1|-
TGTGCCAGCAGTGACGGGAGGAAGGGGACCTATAATTCACCCCTCCACTTT
CASSDGRKGTYNSPLHF
>TRBJ2-5|-|TRBV27|TRBD1
TGTGCCAGCAGTTCGTCGTGGACAGGGGAGACCCAGTACTTC
CASSSSWTGETQYF
>TRBJ1-1|-|TRBV7-2|-
TGTGCCAGCAGCTTAGAAGGCGGGTACACTGAAGCTTTCTTT
CASSLEGGYTEAFF
>TRBJ1-5|-|TRBV5-6|-
TGTGCCAGCAGCTTGGCCACACAGGGTGCGAGCAATCAGCCCCAGCATTTT
CASSLATQGASNQPQHF
>TRBJ2-3|-|TRBV9|TRBD1
TGTGCCAGCAGCGTAGGGACAGGGGGTATGGATACGCAGTATTTT
CASSVGTGGMDTQYF
>TRBJ2-1|-|TRBV9|TRBD2
TGTGCCAGCAGCCCCAGAGGAGCGGGAGGTCAGCAGTTCTTC
CASSPRGAGGQQFF
>TRBJ1-6|-|TRBV5-1|-
TGCGCCAGCAGCTTGTCTAACGACAGGATAAATTCACCCCTCCACTTT
CASSLSNDRINSPLHF